Listed here are 20 T cell receptor beta chains from one sample, sequenced in a study of identical twins. TCRdb redid the calling of the 5' RACE reads with MiXCR, one entry per CDR3 protein. The sample gives about 700,000 distinct CDR3 sequences, 5.5% to 7.5% of which show up once; roughly 2% is in the top ten. Sequenced material: naive T cells sorted from blood. These receptors were obtained from a man between 18 and 35 years old in good health.

This clonotype has a handful of counts. The rearrangement joins TRBV7-9 to TRBJ2-6, with 7 bases that match TRBD1. V lost 2 bases and J lost 10; bases outside the gene matches: 14. In germline, CDR1 is SEHNR, CDR2 FQNEAQ (reference sequence). The CDR3 runs to 17 residues. The CDR3 is CASSLWGTVVKKNVLTF. In DNA form, the CDR3 reads TGTGCCAGCAGCTTATGGGGGACAGTTGTTAAGAAGAACGTCCTGACTTTC.

This clonotype has a count of ten or more. The genes are TRBV5-1 and TRBJ1-6, with D unclear. The V and J ends lost 7 bases and 7 bases respectively, with 12 bases between them. Germline CDR1 and CDR2: SGHRS and YFSETQ. The CDR3 is 13 amino acids. The CDR3 sequence: CASGQGTNSPLHF. The DNA of the CDR3 is TGCGCCAGCGGGCAAGGAACGAATTCACCCCTCCACTTT.

V is TRBV18 and J is TRBJ1-6; D unclear. The CDR3 has 14 amino acids. V lost 3 bases and J 7 bases, leaving 10 bases between the germline ends. Looked up from germline, CDR1 is KGHSH and CDR2 is LQKENI. The CDR3: CASSPQTGNSPLHF. The CDR3, as DNA: TGTGCCAGCTCACCGCAGACTGGAAATTCACCCCTCCACTTT.

This clonotype was detected ten times or more. This chain connects TRBV12-3 or TRBV12-4 to TRBJ2-1; a weak D match, TRBD2 (7 bases). CDR3 length equals 15 residues. Trimming removed 7 bases from V and 4 bases from J, with 17 bases in between. The CDR3 coding sequence is TGTGCCAGCACCAAGGGGGGGGGTCCTTACAATGAGCAGTTCTTC. It yields the protein CASTKGGGPYNEQFF.

The rearrangement links TRBV2 to TRBJ2-7; 10 bases line up with TRBD1. The CDR3 length is 16 residues. Germline lookup yields CDR1 SNHLY and CDR2 FYNNEI. V dropped 6 bases and J dropped 0; count of bases not matched to a gene: 8. CDR3 sequence reads: CASSASDRGISYEQYF. DNA of the CDR3: TGTGCCAGCAGCGCCTCGGACAGGGGGATCTCCTACGAGCAGTACTTC.

This clonotype was found many times. This chain joins TRBV12-3 or TRBV12-4 and TRBJ1-4, with 8 positions matching TRBD1. CDR3 size: 14 residues. The V segment lost 6 bases and the J segment 8 bases; nucleotides outside the gene matches: 8. CDR3: CASSIQGAGEKLFF. CDR3 bases: TGTGCCAGCAGCATCCAGGGGGCAGGGGAAAAACTGTTTTTT.

Many counts were recorded for this clonotype. V gene TRBV20-1 combines with J gene TRBJ2-7, with no clear D. CDR3 length equals 12 residues. V lost 1 base and J lost 1, with 5 bases in between. Germline values: CDR1 DFQATT, CDR2 SNEGSKA (reference sequence). The CDR3 protein is CSARAVSYEQYF. In DNA, the CDR3 is TGCAGTGCTAGAGCAGTTTCCTACGAGCAGTACTTC.

This clonotype has ten or more counts. This chain joins TRBV10-3 and TRBJ1-2, with D perhaps TRBD1 (6 bases). Germline-derived CDR1 and CDR2 are ENHRY and SYGVKD. The CDR3 sequence is 16 residues long. V was clipped by 2 bases and J by 8 bases, with 21 bases between them. CDR3: CAISEPLTGHIGGYTF. CDR3 DNA sequence: TGTGCCATCAGTGAGCCCCTAACAGGGCATATCGGCGGCTACACCTTC.

This clonotype was detected many times. The rearrangement uses TRBV12-3 or TRBV12-4 and TRBJ2-7; TRBD2 matches at 12 bases. The V and J ends lost 6 bases and 7 bases, in that order; junction bases with no gene match: 7. CDR3 length equals 14 residues. The CDR3 DNA reads as TGTGCCAGCAGCCGGACTAGCGGGGTGGGGGAGCAGTACTTC. Translated, it gives CASSRTSGVGEQYF.

This clonotype was seen ten or more times. The chain links TRBV18 to TRBJ2-3, with 11 positions matching TRBD2. The V segment lost 4 bases and the J segment 4 bases; nucleotides outside the gene matches: 7. Germline V gene lookup returns CDR1 KGHSH and CDR2 LQKENI. The CDR3 is 16 residues long. The CDR3 region is CASSQELAGVSDTQYF. CDR3 DNA sequence: TGTGCCAGCTCACAAGAACTAGCGGGAGTTTCAGATACGCAGTATTTT.

The chain couples TRBV6-4 to TRBJ2-3; no reliable D call. In germline, CDR1 is MRHNA, CDR2 SNTAGT. The CDR3 spans 14 residues. V was shortened by 0 bases and J by 5 bases, with 9 bases between the two germline ends. CDR3 DNA sequence: TGTGCCAGCAGTGACTCGTCAGGAGAAGATACGCAGTATTTT. Its translation is CASSDSSGEDTQYF.

This clonotype has ten or more counts. The chain links TRBV28 to TRBJ2-1, with 9 bases matching TRBD2. J lost 6 bases, V lost 7 bases, and 4 bases had no gene match. Germline loops: CDR1 MDHEN, CDR2 SYDVKM. The CDR3 length is 13 residues. The CDR3 DNA follows: TGTGCCAGCATCATTAGCGGGAGCAATGAGCAGTTCTTC. This codes for CASIISGSNEQFF.

This clonotype has ten or more counts. The rearrangement joins TRBV9 to TRBJ2-5, with 7 bases matching TRBD1. Germline CDR1 reads SGDLS; CDR2 reads YYNGEE. The V segment lost 6 bases and the J segment 2 bases; nucleotides outside the gene matches: 10. This CDR3 has 15 amino acids. CDR3 nucleotides: TGTGCCAGCAACTACAGGGGTTGGGAACAAGAGACCCAGTACTTC. Translated: CASNYRGWEQETQYF.

This clonotype was counted between two and nine times. V and J are TRBV2 and TRBJ2-1; D gene unclear. Germline CDR1 and CDR2: SNHLY and FYNNEI. This CDR3 region has 18 residues. V lost 9 bases and J 1 base, leaving 25 bases between the germline ends. The CDR3 region is CASLQAELRSDSYNEQFF. CDR3 nucleotides: TGTGCCAGTCTTCAGGCGGAGCTCCGAAGCGATTCCTACAATGAGCAGTTCTTC.

The table lists this clonotype with many counts. The chain links TRBV20-1 to TRBJ2-2; 9 nucleotides match TRBD2. This CDR3 is 16 amino acids long. CDR1 and CDR2 (germline): DFQATT, SNEGSKA (reference sequence). V shed 6 bases, J shed 7 bases, and the junction held 15 bases outside the gene matches. The CDR3 DNA follows: TGCAGTGCCCGCAAAGGGACTAGCACCCAAATCGGGGAGCTGTTTTTT. This codes for CSARKGTSTQIGELFF.

In the case of this clonotype: This may be a read error: a much more frequent sequence differs by one nucleotide. The chain combines TRBV2 with TRBJ2-7, with TRBD2 matching over 8 bases. The germline CDR1 and CDR2 sequences are SNHLY and FYNNEI. The CDR3 spans 16 residues. V was clipped by 6 bases and J by 5 bases; unmatched bases: 15. CDR3 bases: TGTGCCAGCAGAAGCACACCGGGACTAGACCCCCACGAGCAGTACTTC. This encodes CASRSTPGLDPHEQYF. Full variable domain (outside the CDR3, taken from reference TRBV2 and TRBJ2-7): EPEVTQTPSHQVTQMGQEVILRCVPISNHLYFYWYRQILGQKVEFLVSFYNNEISEKSEIFDDQFSVERPDGSNFTLKIRSTKLEDSAMYFCASRSTPGLDPHEQYFGPGTRLTVT.

This clonotype was counted ten times or more. The V gene is TRBV12-3 or TRBV12-4, the J gene TRBJ1-6, with D uncertain. The V end was cut by 0 bases, the J end by 8 bases, with 5 bases between. This CDR3 region has 13 residues. CDR3 sequence reads: CASSLAIDSPLHF. Written as DNA, the CDR3 is TGTGCCAGCAGTTTAGCAATCGATTCACCCCTCCACTTT.

In this sample, this clonotype turned up many times. The chain combines TRBV5-1 with TRBJ2-1; D perhaps matches TRBD1 (5 bases). CDR3 length: 12 amino acids. Germline V gene sequence: CDR1 SGHRS, CDR2 YFSETQ. V lost 5 bases and J 5 bases, leaving 8 bases between the germline ends. The CDR3 DNA is TGCGCCAGCAGTCAAGGGGACAATGAGCAGTTCTTC. Protein: CASSQGDNEQFF.

The table lists this clonotype with many counts. This rearrangement joins TRBV13 to TRBJ2-1; weak D call: TRBD2 (6 bases). The germline CDR1 and CDR2 sequences are PRHDT and FYEKMQ (reference sequence). V lost 1 base to trimming and J lost 7 bases, with 11 bases between them. The CDR3 consists of 14 residues. CDR3 in amino acids: CASSLVPGVNEQFF. DNA for the CDR3: TGTGCCAGCAGCTTAGTGCCGGGAGTGAATGAGCAGTTCTTC.

The J gene is TRBJ2-6, the V gene TRBV18, with no clear D. The germline V gene encodes CDR1 KGHSH and CDR2 LQKENI. The CDR3 has 13 residues. Trimming took 4 bases from V and 0 from J, leaving 1 base between them. CDR3 coding DNA: TGTGCCAGCTCACACTCTGGGGCCAACGTCCTGACTTTC. Residues: CASSHSGANVLTF.